The next 18 T cell receptor beta chains were all read from a single sample in a study of blood T cell repertoires in COVID-19. Profiled with immunoSEQ multiplex PCR; TCRdb holds only in-frame clones, not every one. The table has 200,000 to 250,000 clones, approximately 84% seen once; the top ten hold approximately 8%. The sample was peripheral blood. The receptors originated from a woman between 50 and 59 years old with active or convalescent COVID-19.

The chain joins TRBV10-2 to TRBJ1-2, with 11 bases identical to TRBD1. The CDR3 has 16 amino acids. The J segment lost 6 bases and the V segment lost 7 bases, leaving 13 bases of the junction unmatched. Looked up from germline, CDR1 is WSHSY and CDR2 is SAAADI. CDR3 sequence reads: CASKGFGTGGENGYTF. The CDR3 nucleotides read TGCGCCAGCAAGGGTTTCGGGACAGGGGGGGAAAATGGCTACACCTTC.

This clone was recorded a few times. The chain has TRBV6-5 and TRBJ1-2; 7 nucleotides match TRBD1. CDR1 and CDR2 from the germline V gene are MNHEY and SVGAGI. CDR3 length: 15 residues. V trimming: 6 bases; J trimming: 3 bases; junction bases outside the gene matches: 10. As DNA, the CDR3 is TGTGCCAGCAGACTAGACAGGGTGCGAGACTATGGCTACACCTTC. Translation gives CASRLDRVRDYGYTF.

This CDR3 is CASSLTAAGYGYTF. The CDR3 coding sequence is TGTGCCAGCAGCTTGACGGCGGCGGGATATGGCTACACCTTC. This chain connects TRBV5-5 to TRBJ1-2; D uncertain. The CDR3 runs 14 residues. Per germline, CDR1 SGHKS and CDR2 YYEKEE (reference sequence). The V end was cut by 1 base, the J end by 5 bases, with 12 bases between.

The V gene is TRBV11-2, the J gene TRBJ2-7; 7 bases are shared with TRBD1. The V segment lost 4 bases and the J segment 6 bases; nucleotides outside the gene matches: 9. Germline CDR1 SGHAT, CDR2 FQNNGV. The CDR3 extends over 14 amino acids. In nucleotides, the CDR3 is TGTGCCAGCAGCTGGGGTGGACAGGCTCGCGAGCAGTACTTC. This gives the protein CASSWGGQAREQYF. Using reference TRBV11-2 and TRBJ2-7 for the parts outside the CDR3, the full variable domain is EAGVAQSPRYKIIEKRQSVAFWCNPISGHATLYWYQQILGQGPKLLIQFQNNGVVDDSQLPKDRFSAERLKGVDSTLKIQPAKLEDSAVYLCASSWGGQAREQYFGPGTRLTVT.

The V call is TRBV25-1, the J call TRBJ2-1; D may be TRBD1 (6 bases). Trimming removed 8 bases at V and 6 bases at J, with 20 bases between. The length of the CDR3 is 15 residues. Per germline, CDR1 MGHDK and CDR2 SYGVNS. CDR3 amino acids: CASGSGTQPTNEQFF. The CDR3 DNA is TGTGCCAGCGGGTCCGGGACACAGCCAACCAATGAGCAGTTCTTC.

This chain joins TRBV7-3 and TRBJ1-2; D unresolved. CDR3 length: 17 amino acids. Germline assignment: CDR1 SGHTA and CDR2 FQGTGA. The V end lost 5 bases, the J end lost 0 bases, and 19 bases lay between the germline ends. CDR3 DNA sequence: TGTGCCAGCAGCCCCCTGACCGCGGCGGCCACTAACTATGGCTACACCTTC. It yields the protein CASSPLTAAATNYGYTF.

The gene calls are TRBV29-1 and TRBJ1-2, with TRBD1 matching 7 bases. J gave up 4 bases and V 4 bases, and 12 bases lay outside the gene matches. Germline V lookup: CDR1 SQVTM, CDR2 ANQGSEA. The CDR3 is 15 residues long. CDR3 in amino acids: CSVVGRGQPSYGYTF. CDR3 nucleotides: TGCAGCGTTGTTGGACGGGGACAGCCTAGCTATGGCTACACCTTC.

V is TRBV5-1 and J is TRBJ2-5; the match to TRBD2 covers 7 bases. J lost 2 bases, V lost 5 bases, and 9 bases had no gene match. CDR1 SGHRS and CDR2 YFSETQ come from the germline V gene. This CDR3 is built from 15 residues. The CDR3 DNA follows: TGCGCCAGCAGTATTAGGCCTAGCGGACAAGAGACCCAGTACTTC. Encoded protein: CASSIRPSGQETQYF.

This rearrangement joins TRBV7-2 to TRBJ1-2; no clear D. The CDR3 covers 12 residues. V lost 5 bases and J lost 7, with 11 bases in between. Germline V gene lookup returns CDR1 SGHTA and CDR2 FQGNSA. The CDR3 DNA sequence: TGTGCCAGCAGCGTTCCGGGATTTGGCTACACCTTC. Protein sequence: CASSVPGFGYTF. Full variable domain (outside the CDR3, taken from reference TRBV7-2 and TRBJ1-2): GAGVSQSPSNKVTEKGKDVELRCDPISGHTALYWYRQSLGQGLEFLIYFQGNSAPDKSGLPSDRFSAERTGGSVSTLTIQRTQQEDSAVYLCASSVPGFGYTFGSGTRLTVV.

The CDR3 sequence: CAIKSRTESKWDEQFF. Here the CDR3 DNA reads TGTGCCATCAAATCTCGGACAGAGTCTAAGTGGGATGAGCAGTTCTTC. This chain connects TRBV28 to TRBJ2-1; a weak D match, TRBD1 (6 bases). This CDR3 contains 16 residues. Germline lookup yields CDR1 MDHEN and CDR2 SYDVKM. Trimming took 10 bases from V and 8 from J, leaving 27 bases between them. Based on the CDR3 plus reference TRBV28 and TRBJ2-1, the full variable domain is DVKVTQSSRYLVKRTGEKVFLECVQDMDHENMFWYRQDPGLGLRLIYFSYDVKMKEKGDIPEGYSVSREKKERFSLILESASTNQTSMYLCAIKSRTESKWDEQFFGPGTRLTVL.

This clone has just a few counts. The chain has TRBV4-1 and TRBJ1-2; the match to TRBD1 covers 8 bases. This CDR3 has 13 amino acids. The V and J ends lost 3 bases and 8 bases, in that order; junction bases with no gene match: 5. CDR1 and CDR2 (germline): MGHRA, YSYEKL. CDR3: CASSQSGGAGYTF. DNA for the CDR3: TGCGCCAGCAGCCAGTCAGGGGGCGCGGGCTACACCTTC.

V is TRBV24-1 and J is TRBJ2-7; no firm D call. This CDR3 spans 11 amino acids. V was trimmed by 8 bases and J by 3 bases, leaving 7 bases between them. Per the germline V gene, CDR1 is KGHDR and CDR2 is SFDVKD. The DNA of the CDR3 is TGTGCCACCAAGTATAGCTACGAGCAGTACGTC. Protein: CATKYSYEQYV.

The rearrangement uses TRBV10-2 and TRBJ1-5; a possible D gene is TRBD1 (5 bases). The CDR3 contains 15 residues. Trimming took 2 bases from V and 4 from J, leaving 12 bases between them. Germline V gene lookup returns CDR1 WSHSY and CDR2 SAAADI. The CDR3 region is CASSEAGRTNQPQHF. CDR3 bases: TGCGCCAGCAGTGAGGCAGGGCGGACGAATCAGCCCCAGCATTTT.

The chain recombines TRBV7-9 with TRBJ2-4; possible D gene TRBD1, 6 bases. V was pared by 5 bases and J by 8 bases, with 16 bases between. This CDR3 region has 14 residues. Germline values: CDR1 SEHNR, CDR2 FQNEAQ (reference sequence). Written as DNA, the CDR3 is TGTGCCAGCAGCCCCTACAGGGAAGAGGACATTCAGTACTTC. It encodes CASSPYREEDIQYF.

The rearrangement links TRBV7-3 to TRBJ2-7, with D tentatively TRBD2 (6 bases). The CDR3 sequence is 13 residues long. The germline V gene encodes CDR1 SGHTA and CDR2 FQGTGA. Deletions cut 2 bases from V and 2 bases from J, with 7 bases between. Written as DNA, the CDR3 is TGTGCCAGCAGCTTAGCGGGAACCTACGAGCAGTACTTC. Its protein product is CASSLAGTYEQYF.

About this clone itself: Other DNA sequences in this sample translate to the same CDR3. This chain uses TRBV9 with TRBJ1-2, with a tentative D call TRBD1 (5 bases). The length of the CDR3 is 13 residues. In germline, CDR1 is SGDLS, CDR2 YYNGEE. With 4 bases removed from V and 2 bases from J, the gap between germline ends came to 9 bases. CDR3 sequence reads: CASSLQGNYGYTF. As DNA, the CDR3 is TGTGCCAGCAGCTTGCAGGGAAACTATGGCTACACCTTC.

The chain recombines TRBV29-1 with TRBJ2-3, with a tentative D call TRBD1 (5 bases). The V end was cut by 6 bases, the J end by 3 bases, with 19 bases between. This CDR3 is built from 15 residues. The germline CDR1 and CDR2 sequences are SQVTM and ANQGSEA. The CDR3 spells CSVSQARGFTDTQYF. CDR3 coding DNA: TGCAGCGTCTCCCAAGCAAGGGGCTTTACAGATACGCAGTATTTT.

The chain carries TRBV2 and TRBJ1-2; 7 bases align to TRBD1. Germline-derived CDR1 and CDR2 are SNHLY and FYNNEI. The CDR3 loop spans 14 amino acids. V gave up 3 bases and J gave up 8 bases; unmatched junction bases: 9. In nucleotides, the CDR3 is TGTGCCAGCAGTGACCCCGACAGGGTAGGCGGCTACACCTTC. Encoded protein: CASSDPDRVGGYTF.